The T cell receptor (beta chain) described here comes from a study of CDR3 diversity in severe acne. The CDR3 extends over 18 amino acids. Germline loops: CDR1 SNHLY, CDR2 FYNNEI. After removal of 6 bases from V and 5 bases from J, the junction contained 18 bases not matched to a gene. MiXCR was run by TCRdb on the PCR reads, yielding one entry per CDR3 protein. The sample has around 85,000 distinct CDR3 sequences, approximately 54% seen once. The chain is built from TRBV2 and TRBJ1-4, with 7 bases lining up with TRBD1. This TCR was sampled from a male donor with severe acne vulgaris. Sequenced sample: blood. This CDR3 is CASSVRSWIDRANEKLFF. For the CDR3, the DNA is TGTGCCAGCAGCGTTCGGAGTTGGATTGACAGGGCGAATGAAAAACTGTTTTTT.